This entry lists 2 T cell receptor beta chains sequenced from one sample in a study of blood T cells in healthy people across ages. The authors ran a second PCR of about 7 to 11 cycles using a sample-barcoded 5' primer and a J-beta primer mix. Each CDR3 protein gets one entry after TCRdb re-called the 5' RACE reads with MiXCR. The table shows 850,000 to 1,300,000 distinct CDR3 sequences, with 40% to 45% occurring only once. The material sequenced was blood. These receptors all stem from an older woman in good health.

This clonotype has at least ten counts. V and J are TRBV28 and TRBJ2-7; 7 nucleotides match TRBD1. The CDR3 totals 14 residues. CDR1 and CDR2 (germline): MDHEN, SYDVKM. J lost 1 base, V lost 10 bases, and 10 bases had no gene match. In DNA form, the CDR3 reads TGTGCCACCCGCAGGGGGTCGAAATCCTACGAGCAGTACTTC. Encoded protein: CATRRGSKSYEQYF.

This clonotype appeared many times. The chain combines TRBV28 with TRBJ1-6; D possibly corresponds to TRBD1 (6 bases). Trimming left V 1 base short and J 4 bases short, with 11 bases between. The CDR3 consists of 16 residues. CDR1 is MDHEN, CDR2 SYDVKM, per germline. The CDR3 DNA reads TGTGCCAGCAGTTTATTGACAGGCCAATATAATTCACCCCTCCACTTT. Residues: CASSLLTGQYNSPLHF.